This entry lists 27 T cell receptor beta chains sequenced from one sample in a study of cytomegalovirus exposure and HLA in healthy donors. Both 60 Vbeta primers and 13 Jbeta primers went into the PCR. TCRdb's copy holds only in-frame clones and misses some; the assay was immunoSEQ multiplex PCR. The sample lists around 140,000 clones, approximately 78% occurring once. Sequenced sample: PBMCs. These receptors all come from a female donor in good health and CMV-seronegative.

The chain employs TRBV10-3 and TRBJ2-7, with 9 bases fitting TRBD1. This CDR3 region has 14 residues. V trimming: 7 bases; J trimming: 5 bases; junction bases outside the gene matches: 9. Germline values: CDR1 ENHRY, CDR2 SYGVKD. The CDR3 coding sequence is TGTGCCATCAATGCCGGACAGGGGATTGACGAGCAGTACTTC. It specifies CAINAGQGIDEQYF.

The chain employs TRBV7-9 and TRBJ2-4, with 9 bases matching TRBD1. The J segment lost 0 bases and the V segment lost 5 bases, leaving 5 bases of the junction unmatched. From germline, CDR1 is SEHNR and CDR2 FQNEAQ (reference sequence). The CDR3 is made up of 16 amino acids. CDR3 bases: TGTGCCAGCAGCCCCGGACAGGGGCTAGCCAAAAACATTCAGTACTTC. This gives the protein CASSPGQGLAKNIQYF.

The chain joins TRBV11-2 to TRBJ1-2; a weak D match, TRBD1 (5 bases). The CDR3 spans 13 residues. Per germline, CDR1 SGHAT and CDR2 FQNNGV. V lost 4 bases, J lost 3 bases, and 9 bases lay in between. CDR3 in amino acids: CASSSFRDYGYTF. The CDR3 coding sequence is TGTGCCAGCAGCTCCTTCAGGGACTATGGCTACACCTTC.

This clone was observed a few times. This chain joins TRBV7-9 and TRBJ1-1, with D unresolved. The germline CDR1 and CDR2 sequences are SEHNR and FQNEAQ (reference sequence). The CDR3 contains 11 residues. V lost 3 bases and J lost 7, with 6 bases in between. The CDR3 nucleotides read TGTGCCAGCAGCTTTCGAGATGAAGCTTTCTTT. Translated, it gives CASSFRDEAFF.

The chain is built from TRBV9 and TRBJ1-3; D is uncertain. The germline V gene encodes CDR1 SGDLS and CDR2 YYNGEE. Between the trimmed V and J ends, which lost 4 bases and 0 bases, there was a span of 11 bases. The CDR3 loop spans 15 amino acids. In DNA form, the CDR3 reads TGTGCCAGCAGCCTTAGGGAGTTCTCTGGAAACACCATATATTTT. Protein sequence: CASSLREFSGNTIYF.

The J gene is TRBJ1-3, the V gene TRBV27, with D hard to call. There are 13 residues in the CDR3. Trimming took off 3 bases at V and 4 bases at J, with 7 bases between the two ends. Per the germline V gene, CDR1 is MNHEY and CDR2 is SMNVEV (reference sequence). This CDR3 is CASSFQSGNTIYF. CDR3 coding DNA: TGTGCCAGCAGTTTCCAGTCCGGAAACACCATATATTTT.

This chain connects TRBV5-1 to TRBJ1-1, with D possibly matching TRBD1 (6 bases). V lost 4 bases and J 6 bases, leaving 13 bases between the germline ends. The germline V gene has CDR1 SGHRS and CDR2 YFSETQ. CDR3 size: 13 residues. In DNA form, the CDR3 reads TGCGCCAGCAGCCAACAGGGTATCGCTGAAGCTTTCTTT. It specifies CASSQQGIAEAFF.

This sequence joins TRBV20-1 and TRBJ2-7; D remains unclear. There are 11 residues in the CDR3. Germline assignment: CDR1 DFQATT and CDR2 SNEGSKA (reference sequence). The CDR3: CSSGEVTEQYF. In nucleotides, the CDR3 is TGCAGCTCGGGTGAAGTCACCGAGCAGTACTTC.

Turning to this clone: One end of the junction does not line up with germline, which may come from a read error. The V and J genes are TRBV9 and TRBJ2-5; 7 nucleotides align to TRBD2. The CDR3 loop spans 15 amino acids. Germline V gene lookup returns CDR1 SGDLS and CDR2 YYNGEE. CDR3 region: CASNVVPGGGETQYF. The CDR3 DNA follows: TGTGCCAGCAACGTAGTTCCGGGAGGCGGCGAGACCCAGTACTTC. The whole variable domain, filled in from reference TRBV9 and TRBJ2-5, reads DSGVTQTPKHLITATGQRVTLRCSPRSGDLSVYWYQQSLDQGLQFLIQYYNGEERAKGNILERFSAQQFPDLHSELNLSSLELGDSALYFCASNVVPGGGETQYFGPGTRLLVL.

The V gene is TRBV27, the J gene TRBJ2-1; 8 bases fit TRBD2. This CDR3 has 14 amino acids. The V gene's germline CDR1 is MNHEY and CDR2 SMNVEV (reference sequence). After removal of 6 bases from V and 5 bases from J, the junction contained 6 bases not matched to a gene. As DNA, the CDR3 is TGTGCCAGCAGCGTGACTAGCGCTGACAATGAGCAGTTCTTC. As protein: CASSVTSADNEQFF.

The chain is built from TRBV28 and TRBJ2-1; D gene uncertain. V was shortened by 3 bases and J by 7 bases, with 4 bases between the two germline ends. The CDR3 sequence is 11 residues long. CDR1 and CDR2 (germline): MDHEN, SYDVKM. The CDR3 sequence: CASSLRNEQFF. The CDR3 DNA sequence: TGTGCCAGCAGTTTGAGGAATGAGCAGTTCTTC.

CDR3 DNA: TGTGCCAGCAGTGAGACTAGCGACTCCTACGAGCAGTACTTC. Residues: CASSETSDSYEQYF. This chain links TRBV6-1 with TRBJ2-7, with TRBD2 matching 8 bases. This CDR3 is built from 14 residues. Germline trimming cut 3 bases from V and 0 bases from J; bases unmatched to any gene: 1. In germline, CDR1 is MNHNS, CDR2 SASEGT.

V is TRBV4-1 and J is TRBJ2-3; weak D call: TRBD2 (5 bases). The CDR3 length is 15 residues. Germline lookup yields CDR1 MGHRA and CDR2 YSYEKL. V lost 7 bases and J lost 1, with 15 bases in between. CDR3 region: CASTLSEGRTDTQYF. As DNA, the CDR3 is TGCGCCAGCACCCTCAGTGAGGGTCGCACAGATACGCAGTATTTT.

In nucleotides, the CDR3 is TGCGCCAGCAGCCAAGAAGCGGGAGTCTACAATGAGCAGTTCTTC. As protein: CASSQEAGVYNEQFF. The genes are TRBV4-3 and TRBJ2-1; 8 positions match TRBD2. V was pared by 0 bases and J by 3 bases, with 1 base of the junction left unmatched. The CDR3 runs to 15 residues. Germline values: CDR1 LGHNA, CDR2 YSLEER.

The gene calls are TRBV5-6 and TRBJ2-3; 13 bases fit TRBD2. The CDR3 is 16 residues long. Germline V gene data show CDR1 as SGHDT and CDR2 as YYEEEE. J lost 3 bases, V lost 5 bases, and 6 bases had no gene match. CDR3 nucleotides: TGTGCCAGCAGTCACCGACTAGCGGGAGGTACAGATACGCAGTATTTT. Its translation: CASSHRLAGGTDTQYF.

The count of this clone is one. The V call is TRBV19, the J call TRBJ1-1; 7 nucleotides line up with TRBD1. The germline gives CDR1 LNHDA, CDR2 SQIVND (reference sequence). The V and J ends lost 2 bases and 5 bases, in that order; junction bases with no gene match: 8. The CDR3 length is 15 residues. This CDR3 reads CASSIIDRDGTEAFF. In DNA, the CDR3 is TGTGCCAGTAGTATAATAGACAGGGACGGGACTGAAGCTTTCTTT.

This CDR3 reads CASSKRGQGNTDTQYF. In DNA, the CDR3 is TGTGCCAGCAGCAAGAGGGGACAGGGAAACACAGATACGCAGTATTTT. The V gene is TRBV5-4, the J gene TRBJ2-3; 9 bases align to TRBD1. The CDR3 has 16 amino acids. Per germline, CDR1 SGHNT and CDR2 YYREEE (reference sequence). Trimming took 4 bases from V and 2 from J; bases not matched to a gene: 8.

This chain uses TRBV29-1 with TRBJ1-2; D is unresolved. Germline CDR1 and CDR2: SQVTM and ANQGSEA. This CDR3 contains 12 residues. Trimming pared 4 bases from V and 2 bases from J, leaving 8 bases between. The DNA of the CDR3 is TGCAGCGTTGGGGGAGAGAACTATGGCTACACCTTC. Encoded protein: CSVGGENYGYTF.

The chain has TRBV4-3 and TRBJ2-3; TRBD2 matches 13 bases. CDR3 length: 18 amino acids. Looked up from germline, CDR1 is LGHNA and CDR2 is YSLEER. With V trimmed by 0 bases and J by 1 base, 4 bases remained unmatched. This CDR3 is CASSQEKGLAGRTDTQYF. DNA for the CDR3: TGCGCCAGCAGCCAAGAAAAGGGACTAGCGGGACGCACAGATACGCAGTATTTT.

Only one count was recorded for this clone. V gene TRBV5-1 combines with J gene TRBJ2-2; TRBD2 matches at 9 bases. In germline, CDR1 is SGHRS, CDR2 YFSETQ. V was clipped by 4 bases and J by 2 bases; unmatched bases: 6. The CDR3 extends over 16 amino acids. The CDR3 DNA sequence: TGCGCCAGCAGCGCCAGCGGGAGGCACAACACCGGGGAGCTGTTTTTT. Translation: CASSASGRHNTGELFF.

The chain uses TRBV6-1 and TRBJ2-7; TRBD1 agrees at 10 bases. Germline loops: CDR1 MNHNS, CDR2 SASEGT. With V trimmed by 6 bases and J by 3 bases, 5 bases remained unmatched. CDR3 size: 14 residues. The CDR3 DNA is TGTGCCAGCAGCCGGGACAGGGGTATCTACGAGCAGTACTTC. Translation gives CASSRDRGIYEQYF.

In DNA form, the CDR3 reads TGTGCCAGCAGGGGACTACAGACTAGCGGGACCCATGAGCAGTTCTTC. It codes for CASRGLQTSGTHEQFF. The genes are TRBV7-2 and TRBJ2-1, with TRBD2 matching over 11 bases. The J segment lost 8 bases and the V segment lost 6 bases, leaving 12 bases of the junction unmatched. Germline V CDR1 and CDR2: SGHTA, FQGNSA. The length of the CDR3 is 16 residues.

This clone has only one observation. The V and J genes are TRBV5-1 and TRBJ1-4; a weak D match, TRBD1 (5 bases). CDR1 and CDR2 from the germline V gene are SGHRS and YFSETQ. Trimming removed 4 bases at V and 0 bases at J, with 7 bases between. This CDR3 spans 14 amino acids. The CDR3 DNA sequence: TGCGCCAGCAGCGTGACAGCAACTAATGAAAAACTGTTTTTT. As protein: CASSVTATNEKLFF.

The CDR3 nucleotides read TGTGCCAGCAGCCGGTATGGTGGGACAGGGGGGAACGAGCAGTACTTC. Its protein is CASSRYGGTGGNEQYF. The chain carries TRBV7-9 and TRBJ2-5; 11 bases line up with TRBD1. The J call is in doubt because the DNA end fits TRBJ2-7 better. The germline V gene has CDR1 SEHNR and CDR2 FQNEAQ (reference sequence). The CDR3 length is 16 residues.

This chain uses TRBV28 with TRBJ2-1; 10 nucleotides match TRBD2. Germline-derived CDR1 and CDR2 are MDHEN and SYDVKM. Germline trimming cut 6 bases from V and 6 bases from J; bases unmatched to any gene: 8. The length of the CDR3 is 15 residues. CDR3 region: CASSPPSGRSNEQFF. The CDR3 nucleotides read TGTGCCAGCAGCCCGCCTAGCGGGAGAAGCAATGAGCAGTTCTTC.

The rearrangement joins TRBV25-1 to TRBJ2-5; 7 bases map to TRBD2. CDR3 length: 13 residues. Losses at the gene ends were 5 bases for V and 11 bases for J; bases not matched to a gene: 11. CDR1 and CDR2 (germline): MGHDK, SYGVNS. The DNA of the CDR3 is TGTGCCAGCAGTCCAGCGGGGCCCCTGGAGCAGTACTTC. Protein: CASSPAGPLEQYF.

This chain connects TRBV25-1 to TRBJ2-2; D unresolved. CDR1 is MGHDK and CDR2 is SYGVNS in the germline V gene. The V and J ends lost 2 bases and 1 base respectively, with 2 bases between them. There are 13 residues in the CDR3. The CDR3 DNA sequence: TGTGCCAGCAGTGAACAGAACACCGGGGAGCTGTTTTTT. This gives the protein CASSEQNTGELFF.